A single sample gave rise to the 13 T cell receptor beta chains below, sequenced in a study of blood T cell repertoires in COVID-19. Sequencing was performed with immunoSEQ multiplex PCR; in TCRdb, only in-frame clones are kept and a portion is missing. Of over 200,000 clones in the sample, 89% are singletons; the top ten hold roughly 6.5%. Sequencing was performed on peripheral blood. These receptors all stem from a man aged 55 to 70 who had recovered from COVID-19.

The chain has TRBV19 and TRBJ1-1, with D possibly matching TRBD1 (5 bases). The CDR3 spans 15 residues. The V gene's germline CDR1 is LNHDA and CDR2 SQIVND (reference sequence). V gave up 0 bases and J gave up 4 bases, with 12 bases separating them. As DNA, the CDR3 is TGTGCCAGTAGTATAGACCAGGGTCCTGGCACTGAAGCTTTCTTT. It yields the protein CASSIDQGPGTEAFF.

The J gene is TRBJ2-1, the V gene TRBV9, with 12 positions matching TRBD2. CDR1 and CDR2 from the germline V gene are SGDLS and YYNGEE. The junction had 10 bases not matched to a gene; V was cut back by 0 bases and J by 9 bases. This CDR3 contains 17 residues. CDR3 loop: CASSVALAGGPLGEQFF. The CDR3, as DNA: TGTGCCAGCAGCGTAGCCCTAGCGGGGGGGCCCTTGGGTGAGCAGTTCTTC.

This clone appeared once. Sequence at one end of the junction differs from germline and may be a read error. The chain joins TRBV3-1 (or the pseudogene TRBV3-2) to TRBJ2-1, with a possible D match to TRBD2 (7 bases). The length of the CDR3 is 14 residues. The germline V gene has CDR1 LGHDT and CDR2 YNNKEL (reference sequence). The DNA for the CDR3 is TGTGCCAGCAGCCAAGTTAGTCAGGCGGGGGCAGGGGTCTTC. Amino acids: CASSQVSQAGAGVF.

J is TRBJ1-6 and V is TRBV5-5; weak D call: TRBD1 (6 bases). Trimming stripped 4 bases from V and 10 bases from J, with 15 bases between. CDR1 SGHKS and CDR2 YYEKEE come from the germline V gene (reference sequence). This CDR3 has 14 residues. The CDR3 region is CASSVQGVGSPLHF. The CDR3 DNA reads TGTGCCAGCAGCGTACAGGGTGTAGGGTCACCCCTCCACTTT.

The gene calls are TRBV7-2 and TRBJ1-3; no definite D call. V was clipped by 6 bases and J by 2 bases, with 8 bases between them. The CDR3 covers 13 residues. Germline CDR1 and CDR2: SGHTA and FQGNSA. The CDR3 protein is CASRLMTGNTIYF. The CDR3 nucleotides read TGTGCCAGCAGACTCATGACTGGAAACACCATATATTTT.

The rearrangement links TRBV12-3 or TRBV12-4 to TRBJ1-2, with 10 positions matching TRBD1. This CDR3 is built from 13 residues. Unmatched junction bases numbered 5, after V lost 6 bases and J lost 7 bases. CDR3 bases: TGTGCCAGCAGGGGACAGGGGATCTCTGGCTACACCTTC. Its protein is CASRGQGISGYTF.

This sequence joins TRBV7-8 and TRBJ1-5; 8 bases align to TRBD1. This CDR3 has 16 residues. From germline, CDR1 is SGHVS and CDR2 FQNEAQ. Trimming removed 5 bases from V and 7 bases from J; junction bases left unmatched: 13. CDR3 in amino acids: CASSLTEGQARQPQHF. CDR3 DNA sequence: TGTGCCAGCAGCCTAACGGAGGGACAGGCAAGACAGCCCCAGCATTTT.

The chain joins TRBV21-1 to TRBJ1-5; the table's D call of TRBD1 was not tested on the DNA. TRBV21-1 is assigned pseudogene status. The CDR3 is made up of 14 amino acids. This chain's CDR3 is CASSDRGSNQPQHF. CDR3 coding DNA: TGTGCCAGCAGCGACAGGGGAAGCAATCAGCCCCAGCATTTT.

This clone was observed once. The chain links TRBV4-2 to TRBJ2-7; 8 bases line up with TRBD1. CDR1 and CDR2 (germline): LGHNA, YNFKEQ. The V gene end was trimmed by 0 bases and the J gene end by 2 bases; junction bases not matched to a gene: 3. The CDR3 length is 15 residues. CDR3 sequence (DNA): TGTGCCAGCAGCCAAGATCCAGGGGGCACCTACGAGCAGTACTTC. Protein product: CASSQDPGGTYEQYF.

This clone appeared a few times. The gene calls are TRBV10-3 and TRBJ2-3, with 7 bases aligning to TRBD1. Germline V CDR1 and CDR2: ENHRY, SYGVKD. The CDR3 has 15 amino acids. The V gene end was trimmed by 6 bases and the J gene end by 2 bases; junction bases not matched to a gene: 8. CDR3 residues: CAISRDRVDTDTQYF. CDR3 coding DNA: TGTGCCATCAGCCGAGACAGGGTGGACACAGATACGCAGTATTTT.

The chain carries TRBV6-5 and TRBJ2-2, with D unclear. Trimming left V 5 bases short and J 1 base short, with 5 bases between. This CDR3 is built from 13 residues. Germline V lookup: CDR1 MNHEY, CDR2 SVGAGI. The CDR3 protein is CASSPQNTGELFF. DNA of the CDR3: TGTGCCAGCAGTCCCCAGAACACCGGGGAGCTGTTTTTT.

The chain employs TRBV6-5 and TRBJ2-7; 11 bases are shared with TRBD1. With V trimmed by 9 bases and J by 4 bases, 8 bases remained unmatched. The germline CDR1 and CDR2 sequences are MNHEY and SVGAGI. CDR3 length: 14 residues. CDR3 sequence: CASLTGDRGYEQYF. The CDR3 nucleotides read TGTGCCAGTTTAACGGGGGACAGGGGGTACGAGCAGTACTTC.

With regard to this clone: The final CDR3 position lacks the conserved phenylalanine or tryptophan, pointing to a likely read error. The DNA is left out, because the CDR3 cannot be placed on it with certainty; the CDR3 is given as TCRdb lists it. This chain's CDR3 is CASRPGRR. The chain joins TRBV23-1 to TRBJ2-7; TRBD2 is the table's D call and was not checked against the DNA. TRBV23-1 is flagged as an ORF with uncertain function. The CDR3 is 8 residues long, counting both termini.